One and the same sample provided the 22 T cell receptor beta chains below, sequenced in a study of T-cell memory formation after mild COVID-19 (dated by TCRdb to about 2021). The method behind the library was 5' RACE. Data came from an Illumina NovaSeq 6000. TCRdb ran its own pipeline on the public reads, namely fastp trimming at Q25 and MiXCR clone calling, and kept in-frame beta chains. Under each unique CDR3 protein, matching rows form one entry showing the most common genes and DNA. A total of roughly 250,000 distinct CDR3 sequences appear in this sample, less than 20% of them only once. The top ten clonotypes cover approximately 3.5% of the sample. The specimen was PBMCs or a T cell subset sorted from them (not recorded which). These receptor sequences come from a man between 18 and 35 years old who had mild COVID-19 (a few samples of this study predate the infection). The sample titles of this study are shuffled in the database, so cell type and time point are left out; the donor was told from shared clones.

The chain employs TRBV5-6 and TRBJ1-1; D call uncertain. V lost 5 bases and J lost 7, with 9 bases in between. The CDR3 contains 11 residues. Germline V CDR1 and CDR2: SGHDT, YYEEEE. CDR3 in amino acids: CASSEHGEAFF. CDR3 coding DNA: TGTGCCAGCAGTGAGCATGGTGAAGCTTTCTTT.

The gene calls are TRBV7-2 and TRBJ1-2, with D maybe TRBD1 (5 bases). The CDR3 loop spans 15 amino acids. V was shortened by 1 base and J by 4 bases, with 13 bases between the two germline ends. In germline, CDR1 is SGHTA, CDR2 FQGNSA. The DNA for the CDR3 is TGTGCCAGCAGCTTAGGGGGGATGATCAGCTATGGCTACACCTTC. It yields the protein CASSLGGMISYGYTF.

This clonotype was recorded many times. The chain joins TRBV12-3 or TRBV12-4 to TRBJ2-5; TRBD2 matches at 9 bases. The J segment lost 7 bases and the V segment lost 5 bases, leaving 11 bases of the junction unmatched. The CDR3 runs to 15 residues. CDR3 sequence reads: CASSPLAGGLGTQYF. CDR3 DNA: TGTGCCAGCAGTCCCTTGGCGGGGGGGTTGGGGACCCAGTACTTC.

The V call is TRBV7-8, the J call TRBJ1-1, with D uncertain. The germline gives CDR1 SGHVS, CDR2 FQNEAQ. CDR3 size: 13 residues. V was shortened by 0 bases and J by 3 bases, with 5 bases between the two germline ends. The CDR3 loop reads CASSLARHTEAFF. CDR3 sequence (DNA): TGTGCCAGCAGCTTAGCCCGACACACTGAAGCTTTCTTT.

This CDR3 is CATQEAGGEQYV. The CDR3, as DNA: TGTGCCACCCAGGAGGCAGGGGGCGAGCAGTACGTC. The rearrangement joins TRBV6-2 or TRBV6-3 to TRBJ2-7, with TRBD1 identical over 7 bases. Germline V gives CDR1 MNHEY, CDR2 SVGEGT. The CDR3 contains 12 residues. Trimming cost V 10 bases and J 6 bases; bases outside gene matches: 9.

This chain links TRBV20-1 with TRBJ2-7; the D gene is possibly TRBD1 (8 bases). The V end lost 4 bases, the J end lost 7 bases, and 20 bases lay between the germline ends. The length of the CDR3 is 14 residues. Per the germline V gene, CDR1 is DFQATT and CDR2 is SNEGSKA (reference sequence). CDR3 amino acids: CSATPGNRGGEQYF. In nucleotides, the CDR3 is TGCAGTGCTACCCCCGGGAACAGGGGGGGGGAGCAGTACTTC.

This clonotype has only a few counts. CDR3 loop: CASSFESSYNEQFF. The CDR3 DNA sequence: TGTGCCAGCAGCTTCGAGAGCTCCTACAATGAGCAGTTCTTC. V and J are TRBV7-2 and TRBJ2-1, with D hard to call. Germline V gene data show CDR1 as SGHTA and CDR2 as FQGNSA. Trimming removed 3 bases at V and 0 bases at J, with 6 bases between. The CDR3 is 14 amino acids.

Only a few counts were recorded for this clonotype. This chain joins TRBV5-4 and TRBJ2-2; possible D gene TRBD2, 6 bases. The ends were cut back, 4 bases at V and 1 base at J, with 14 bases in the middle. This CDR3 comprises 16 residues. Germline CDR1 and CDR2: SGHNT and YYREEE (reference sequence). The CDR3 region is CASSPALGGNTGELFF. CDR3 DNA sequence: TGTGCCAGCAGCCCGGCCCTGGGGGGGAACACCGGGGAGCTGTTTTTT.

The gene calls are TRBV7-3 and TRBJ2-3, with 11 positions matching TRBD2. CDR1 and CDR2 (germline): SGHTA, FQGTGA. The V and J ends lost 4 bases and 6 bases, in that order; junction bases with no gene match: 9. This CDR3 is 16 amino acids long. The chain's CDR3 is CASSSISLAGGDTQYF. The CDR3, as DNA: TGTGCCAGCAGCTCGATCTCCCTAGCGGGGGGTGATACGCAGTATTTT.

This clonotype was seen more than once but under ten times. This sequence joins TRBV21-1 and TRBJ2-5; the D call in the table, TRBD1, was not verified against the DNA. TRBV21-1 is labeled a pseudogene. This CDR3 is built from 15 residues. The CDR3 DNA is TGTGCCAGCAGCATAACCGGGACAGGGCAAGAGACCCAGTACTTC. It encodes CASSITGTGQETQYF.

A single count supports this clonotype. Here the CDR3 reads CSARPGTGRYEQYF. The CDR3 DNA reads TGCAGTGCTCGTCCCGGGACAGGGCGCTACGAGCAGTACTTC. The chain joins TRBV20-1 to TRBJ2-7; 9 nucleotides match TRBD1. The CDR3 runs to 14 residues. The V gene end was trimmed by 5 bases and the J gene end by 3 bases; junction bases not matched to a gene: 8. Germline CDR1 reads DFQATT; CDR2 reads SNEGSKA (reference sequence).

This chain connects TRBV12-3 or TRBV12-4 to TRBJ1-2, with 7 bases aligning to TRBD1. The CDR3 is 13 amino acids. V was pared by 7 bases and J by 4 bases, with 6 bases of the junction left unmatched. This chain's CDR3 is CASTLTGTYGYTF. For the CDR3, the DNA is TGTGCCAGCACCCTGACAGGGACCTATGGCTACACCTTC.

This sequence joins TRBV3-1 and TRBJ2-1; TRBD2 is a possible D gene (5 bases). The germline gives CDR1 LGHDT, CDR2 YNNKEL (reference sequence). The germline V and J ends were trimmed by 4 bases and 6 bases, with 13 bases remaining between them. This CDR3 is built from 14 residues. This CDR3 is CASSPLGVSNEQFF. In DNA form, the CDR3 reads TGTGCCAGCAGCCCACTGGGAGTCTCCAATGAGCAGTTCTTC.

J is TRBJ1-1 and V is TRBV18; D is perhaps TRBD1 (6 bases). The CDR3 has 14 amino acids. V was cut by 5 bases and J by 0 bases, with 10 bases left in between. From germline, CDR1 is KGHSH and CDR2 LQKENI. In nucleotides, the CDR3 is TGTGCCAGCTCAGCGACAGGCATGAACACTGAAGCTTTCTTT. It yields the protein CASSATGMNTEAFF.

The chain is built from TRBV18 and TRBJ1-3; D is uncertain. The CDR3 covers 15 residues. V was shortened by 6 bases and J by 0 bases, with 12 bases between the two germline ends. Per germline, CDR1 KGHSH and CDR2 LQKENI. The CDR3 loop is CASSDSGSSGNTIYF. The CDR3 DNA reads TGTGCCAGCTCGGATTCCGGGAGCTCTGGAAACACCATATATTTT. Combining the CDR3 with reference TRBV18 and TRBJ1-3 gives the whole variable domain NAGVMQNPRHLVRRRGQEARLRCSPMKGHSHVYWYRQLPEEGLKFMVYLQKENIIDESGMPKERFSAEFPKEGPSILRIQQVVRGDSAAYFCASSDSGSSGNTIYFGEGSWLTVV.

This clonotype was counted many times. The V and J genes are TRBV5-6 and TRBJ1-4; 7 bases are shared with TRBD1. CDR1 and CDR2 (germline): SGHDT, YYEEEE. This CDR3 comprises 15 residues. V shed 4 bases, J shed 7 bases, and the junction held 10 bases outside the gene matches. For the CDR3, the DNA is TGTGCCAGCAGCGGGGAAACAGGGGATGGTGAAAAACTGTTTTTT. It codes for CASSGETGDGEKLFF.

This clonotype has only a few counts. The chain links TRBV20-1 to TRBJ1-4, with TRBD1 as a possible D gene (5 bases). The CDR3 covers 14 residues. The germline CDR1 and CDR2 sequences are DFQATT and SNEGSKA (reference sequence). Trimming took 2 bases from V and 7 from J, leaving 14 bases between them. The CDR3 nucleotides read TGCAGTGCTAGAACGGGGACTGGGGCTGAAAAACTGTTTTTT. Amino acids: CSARTGTGAEKLFF.

This clonotype was observed a few times. V gene TRBV7-2 combines with J gene TRBJ2-3, with unresolved D. The V end was cut by 8 bases, the J end by 4 bases, with 13 bases between. CDR3 length equals 13 residues. The germline gives CDR1 SGHTA, CDR2 FQGNSA. The DNA for the CDR3 is TGTGCCAGCGGGGTCAGGCGCGCAGATACGCAGTATTTT. This translates into CASGVRRADTQYF.

The table lists this clonotype with a few counts. The chain uses TRBV4-1 and TRBJ1-6; 9 positions agree with TRBD1. Germline values: CDR1 MGHRA, CDR2 YSYEKL. V was clipped by 4 bases and J by 5 bases; unmatched bases: 6. This CDR3 comprises 16 residues. For the CDR3, the DNA is TGCGCCAGCAGCCGTAAACAGGGGGCGGATAATTCACCCCTCCACTTT. Protein: CASSRKQGADNSPLHF.

There are a few counts of this clonotype. CDR3 sequence: CSARDLEGQETQYF. In nucleotides, the CDR3 is TGCAGTGCTAGAGATCTGGAAGGCCAAGAGACCCAGTACTTC. The V call is TRBV20-1, the J call TRBJ2-5; no firm D call. CDR1 is DFQATT and CDR2 is SNEGSKA in the germline V gene (reference sequence). The CDR3 is made up of 14 amino acids. V was shortened by 0 bases and J by 1 base, with 9 bases between the two germline ends.

V usage is TRBV11-2 and J usage is TRBJ1-2, with D possibly being TRBD1 (6 bases). Per germline, CDR1 SGHAT and CDR2 FQNNGV. This CDR3 is built from 14 residues. The V and J ends lost 0 bases and 8 bases respectively, with 13 bases between them. CDR3 DNA sequence: TGTGCCAGCAGCTTAGATAAACAGGGCGGGGGCTACACCTTC. Residues: CASSLDKQGGGYTF.

The gene calls are TRBV19 and TRBJ2-7, with 10 nucleotides matching TRBD1. The ends lost 3 bases at V and 2 bases at J; junction bases unmatched: 4. Germline loops: CDR1 LNHDA, CDR2 SQIVND (reference sequence). CDR3 size: 15 residues. The CDR3 region is CASSMRDRGPYEQYF. In nucleotides, the CDR3 is TGTGCCAGTAGTATGCGGGACAGGGGCCCCTACGAGCAGTACTTC.